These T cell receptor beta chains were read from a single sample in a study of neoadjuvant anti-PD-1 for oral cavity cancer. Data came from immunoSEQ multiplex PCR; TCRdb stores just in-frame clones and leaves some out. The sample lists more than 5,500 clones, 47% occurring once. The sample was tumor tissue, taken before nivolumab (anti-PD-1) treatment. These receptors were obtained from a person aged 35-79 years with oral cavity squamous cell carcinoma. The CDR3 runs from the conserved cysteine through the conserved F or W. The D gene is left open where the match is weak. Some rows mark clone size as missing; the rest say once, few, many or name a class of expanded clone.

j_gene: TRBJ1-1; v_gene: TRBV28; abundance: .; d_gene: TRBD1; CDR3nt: TGTGCCAGCAGTCTCGAGCCGGGACAGGGGATCAACACTGAAGCTTTCTTT; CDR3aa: CASSLEPGQGINTEAFF
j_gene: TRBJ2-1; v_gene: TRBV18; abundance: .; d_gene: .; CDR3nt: TGTGCCAGCTCACCCACAGGGCGAAATGAGCAGTTCTTC; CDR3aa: CASSPTGRNEQFF
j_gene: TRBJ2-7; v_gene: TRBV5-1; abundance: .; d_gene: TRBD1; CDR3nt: TGCGCCAGCAGCTTGGGAGGGACAGGATCCTACGAGCAGTACTTC; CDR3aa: CASSLGGTGSYEQYF
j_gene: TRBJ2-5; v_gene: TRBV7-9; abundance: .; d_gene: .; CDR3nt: TGTGCCAGCAGCCCGGGGGCAGGGGGTCAAGAGACCCAGTACTTC; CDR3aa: CASSPGAGGQETQYF
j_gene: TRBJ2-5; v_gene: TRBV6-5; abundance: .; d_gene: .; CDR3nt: TGTGCCAGCAAATGGGGAGACCAAGAGACCCAGTACTTC; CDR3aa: CASKWGDQETQYF
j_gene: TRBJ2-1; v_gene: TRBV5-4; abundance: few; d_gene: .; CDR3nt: TGTGCCAGCAGCTCGAGGGCGGGGATGGGCTCCTACAATGAGCAGTTCTTC; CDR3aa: CASSSRAGMGSYNEQFF
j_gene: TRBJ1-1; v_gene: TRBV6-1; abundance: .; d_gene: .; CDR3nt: TGTGCCAGCAATCAGGGAGGGGGTATGAACACTGAAGCTTTCTTT; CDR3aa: CASNQGGGMNTEAFF
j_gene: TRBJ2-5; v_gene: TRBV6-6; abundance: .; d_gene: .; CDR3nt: TGTGCCAGCATCCAATCCAGGAAGGTTGAGGAGACCCAGTACTTC; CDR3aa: CASIQSRKVEETQYF
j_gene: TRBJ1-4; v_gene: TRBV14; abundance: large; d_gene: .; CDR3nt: TGTGCCAGCTCTCTGGGATCTTTCGATGAAAAACTGTTTTTT; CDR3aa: CASSLGSFDEKLFF
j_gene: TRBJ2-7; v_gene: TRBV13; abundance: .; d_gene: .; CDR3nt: TGTGCCAGCAGCTCACAACAGGCCGCCTACGAGCAGTACTTC; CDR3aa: CASSSQQAAYEQYF
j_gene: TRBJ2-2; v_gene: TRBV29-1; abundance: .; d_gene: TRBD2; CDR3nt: TGCAGCGTCCTGACTAGCGGGGGGCCAGGGGAGCTGTTTTTT; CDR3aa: CSVLTSGGPGELFF
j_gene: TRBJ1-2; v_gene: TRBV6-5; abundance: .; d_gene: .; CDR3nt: TGTGCCAGCACACAGGCTAGGGACTATGGCTACACCTTC; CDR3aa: CASTQARDYGYTF
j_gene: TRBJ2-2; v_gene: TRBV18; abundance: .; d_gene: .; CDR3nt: TGTGCCAGCTCACCACAGGGGGACTCCGGGGAGCTGTTTTTT; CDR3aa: CASSPQGDSGELFF
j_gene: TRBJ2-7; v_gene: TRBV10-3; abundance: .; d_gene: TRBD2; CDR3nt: TGTGCCATCAGGGAGGGACTAGCGGAAACCTACGAGCAGTACTTC; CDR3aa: CAIREGLAETYEQYF
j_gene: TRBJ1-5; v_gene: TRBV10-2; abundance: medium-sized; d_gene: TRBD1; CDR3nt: TGCGCCAGCAGGGGGACAGGGGTTGGTAGCAATCAGCCCCAGCATTTT; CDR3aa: CASRGTGVGSNQPQHF